The sequence of this T cell receptor (beta chain) was determined in a study of blood T cell repertoires in COVID-19. In the study overall: The United States, Italy and Spain were the sources of the acute and convalescent COVID-19 samples. In each case, the material was cDNA or gDNA derived from T cells, B-cell-depleted T cells, or PBMCs.

In the study's own analysis: Amplification from reference gene primers served as the basis for estimated nucleated cell counts. TCRdb's table, derived via immunoSEQ multiplex PCR, lists solely in-frame clones and lacks some. Clone size and the V and J calls come from that table; the DNA yielded D and trimming. The sample records some 300,000 clones, around nine tenths being singletons. Germline CDR1 reads SGHTA; CDR2 reads FQGNSA. This CDR3 has 16 residues. The J segment lost 2 bases and the V segment lost 0 bases, leaving 6 bases of the junction unmatched. The clonotype originates from a man in his sixties or seventies with acute or convalescent COVID-19. This chain uses TRBV7-2 with TRBJ2-7, with TRBD2 matching 8 bases. The sequenced sample was peripheral blood. This chain's CDR3 is CASSLAGGRLAYEQYF. The CDR3 bases are TGTGCCAGCAGCTTAGCCGGCGGGAGGCTTGCCTACGAGCAGTACTTC.